The subject of this entry is one TCR beta chain. What it binds is unknown. This record belongs to a study of cytotoxic CD8 clonotypes in ibrutinib-treated CLL. Study-wide results and caveats: Public clonotypes showed up rarely, and on treatment they shrank or held steady. Baseline clonality exceeded age-matched healthy donors and tracked circulating CD8+ T-cell counts.

Sequenced by immunoSEQ multiplex PCR; TCRdb stores in-frame clones only, minus some. This table has 75,000 to 80,000 clones, less than 90% appearing once. Trimming at V came to 5 bases and at J to 4 bases, leaving 10 bases not matched to a gene. Germline V lookup: CDR1 SGHVS, CDR2 FNYEAQ. The length of the CDR3 is 16 residues. Here the sequenced sample was PBMCs, taken after 24 months of ibrutinib treatment. The TCR was taken from a human donor with chronic lymphocytic leukemia. The chain combines TRBV7-6 with TRBJ2-1; 8 bases line up with TRBD2. The CDR3: CASSRTTGTSYNEQFF. The CDR3 DNA reads as TGTGCCAGCAGCAGGACCACCGGGACTAGTTACAATGAGCAGTTCTTC.